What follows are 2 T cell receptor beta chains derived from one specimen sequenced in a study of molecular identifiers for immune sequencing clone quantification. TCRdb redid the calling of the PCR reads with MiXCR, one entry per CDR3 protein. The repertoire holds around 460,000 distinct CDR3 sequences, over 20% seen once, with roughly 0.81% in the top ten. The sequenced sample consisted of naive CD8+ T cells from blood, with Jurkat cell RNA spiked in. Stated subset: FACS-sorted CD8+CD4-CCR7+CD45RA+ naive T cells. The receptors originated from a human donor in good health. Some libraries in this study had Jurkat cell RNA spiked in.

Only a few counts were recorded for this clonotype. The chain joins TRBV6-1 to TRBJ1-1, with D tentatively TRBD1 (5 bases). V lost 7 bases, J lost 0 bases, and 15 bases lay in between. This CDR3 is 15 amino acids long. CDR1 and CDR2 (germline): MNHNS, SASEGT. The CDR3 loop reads CASNYRQTMNTEAFF. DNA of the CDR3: TGTGCCAGCAATTATCGACAGACCATGAACACTGAAGCTTTCTTT.

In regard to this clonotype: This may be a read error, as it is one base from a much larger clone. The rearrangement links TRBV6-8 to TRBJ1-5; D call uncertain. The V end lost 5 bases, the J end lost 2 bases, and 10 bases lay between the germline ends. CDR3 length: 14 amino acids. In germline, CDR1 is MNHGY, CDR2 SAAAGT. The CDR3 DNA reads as TGTGCCAGCAGTCCGGACGATTGCAATCAGCCCCAGCATTTT. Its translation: CASSPDDCNQPQHF.